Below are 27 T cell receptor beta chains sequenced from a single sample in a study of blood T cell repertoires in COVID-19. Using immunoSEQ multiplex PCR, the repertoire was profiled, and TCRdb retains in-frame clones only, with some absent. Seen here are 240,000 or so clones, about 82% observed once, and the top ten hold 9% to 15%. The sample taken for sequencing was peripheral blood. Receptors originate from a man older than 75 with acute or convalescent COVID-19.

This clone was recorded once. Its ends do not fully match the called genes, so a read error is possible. CDR3 amino acids: CATTQRGGSRANVLTF. CDR3 nucleotides: TGTGCCACCACCCAGCGGGGGGGCTCTAGGGCCAACGTCCTGACTTTC. V is TRBV19 and J is TRBJ2-6; 10 positions match TRBD2. Germline assignment: CDR1 LNHDA and CDR2 SQIVND (reference sequence). The CDR3 covers 16 residues.

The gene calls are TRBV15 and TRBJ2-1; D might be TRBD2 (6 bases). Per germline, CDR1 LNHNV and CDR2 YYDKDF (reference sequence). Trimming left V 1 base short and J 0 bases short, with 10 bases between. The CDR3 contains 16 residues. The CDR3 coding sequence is TGTGCCACCAGCAGAGCGATAGCGGCCTCCTACAATGAGCAGTTCTTC. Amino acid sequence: CATSRAIAASYNEQFF.

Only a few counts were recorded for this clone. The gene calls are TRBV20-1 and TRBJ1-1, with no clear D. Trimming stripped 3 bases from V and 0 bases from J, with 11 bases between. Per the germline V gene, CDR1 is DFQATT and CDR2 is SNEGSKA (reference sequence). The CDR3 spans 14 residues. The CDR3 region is CSASKADMNTEAFF. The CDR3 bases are TGCAGTGCTAGTAAGGCAGACATGAACACTGAAGCTTTCTTT.

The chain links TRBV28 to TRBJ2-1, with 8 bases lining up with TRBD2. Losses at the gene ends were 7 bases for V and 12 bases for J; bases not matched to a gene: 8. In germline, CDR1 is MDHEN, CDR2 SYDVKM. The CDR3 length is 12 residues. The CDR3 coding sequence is TGTGCCAGCACCCTAGCGGGTAGGGGGCAGTTCTTC. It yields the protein CASTLAGRGQFF.

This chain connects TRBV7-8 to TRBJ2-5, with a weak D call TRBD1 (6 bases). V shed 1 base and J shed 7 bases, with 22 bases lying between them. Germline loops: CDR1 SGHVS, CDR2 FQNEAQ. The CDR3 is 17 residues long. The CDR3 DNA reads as TGTGCCAGCAGCTTAGTAGCCGTTTTACAGGGAATGGGGACCCAGTACTTC. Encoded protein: CASSLVAVLQGMGTQYF.

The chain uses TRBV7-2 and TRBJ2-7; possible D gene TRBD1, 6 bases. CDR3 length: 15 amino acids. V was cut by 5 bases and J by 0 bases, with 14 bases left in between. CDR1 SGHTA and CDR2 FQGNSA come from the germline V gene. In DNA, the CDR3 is TGTGCCAGCAGCCCAGGGACACCGAGCTCCTACGAGCAGTACTTC. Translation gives CASSPGTPSSYEQYF. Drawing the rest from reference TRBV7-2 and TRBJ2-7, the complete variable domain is GAGVSQSPSNKVTEKGKDVELRCDPISGHTALYWYRQSLGQGLEFLIYFQGNSAPDKSGLPSDRFSAERTGGSVSTLTIQRTQQEDSAVYLCASSPGTPSSYEQYFGPGTRLTVT.

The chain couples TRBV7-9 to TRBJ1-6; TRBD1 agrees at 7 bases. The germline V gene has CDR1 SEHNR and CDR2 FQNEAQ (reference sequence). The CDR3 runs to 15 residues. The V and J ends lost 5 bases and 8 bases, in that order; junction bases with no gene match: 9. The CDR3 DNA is TGTGCCAGCAGCAAGGGGGCAGGGTTTGATTCACCCCTCCACTTT. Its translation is CASSKGAGFDSPLHF. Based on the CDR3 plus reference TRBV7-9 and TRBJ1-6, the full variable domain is DTGVSQNPRHKITKRGQNVTFRCDPISEHNRLYWYRQTLGQGPEFLTYFQNEAQLEKSRLLSDRFSAERPKGSFSTLEIQRTEQGDSAMYLCASSKGAGFDSPLHFGNGTRLTVT.

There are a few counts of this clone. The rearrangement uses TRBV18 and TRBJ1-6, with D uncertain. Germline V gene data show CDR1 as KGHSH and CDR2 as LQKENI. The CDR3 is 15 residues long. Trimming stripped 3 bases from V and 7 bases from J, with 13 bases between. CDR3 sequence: CASSPHPAQNSPLHF. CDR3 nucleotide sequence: TGTGCCAGCTCACCTCATCCCGCACAAAATTCACCCCTCCACTTT.

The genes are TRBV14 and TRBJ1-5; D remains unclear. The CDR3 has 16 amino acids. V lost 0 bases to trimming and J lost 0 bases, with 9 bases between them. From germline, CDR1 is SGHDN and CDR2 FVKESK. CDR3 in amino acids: CASSQDTEYSNQPQHF. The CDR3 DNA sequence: TGTGCCAGCAGCCAAGATACTGAGTATAGCAATCAGCCCCAGCATTTT.

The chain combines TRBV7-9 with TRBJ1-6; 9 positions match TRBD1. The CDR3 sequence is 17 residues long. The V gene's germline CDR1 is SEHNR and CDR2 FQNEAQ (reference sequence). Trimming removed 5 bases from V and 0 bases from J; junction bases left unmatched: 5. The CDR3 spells CASSLWTGDSYNSPLHF. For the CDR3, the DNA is TGTGCCAGCAGCCTATGGACAGGGGACTCCTATAATTCACCCCTCCACTTT.

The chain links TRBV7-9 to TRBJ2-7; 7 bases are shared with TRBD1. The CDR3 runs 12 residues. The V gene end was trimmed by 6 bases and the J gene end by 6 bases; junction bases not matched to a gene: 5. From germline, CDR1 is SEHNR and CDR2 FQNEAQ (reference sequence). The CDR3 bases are TGTGCCAGCAGAAAGGGGGCGGGCGAGCAGTACTTC. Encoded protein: CASRKGAGEQYF.

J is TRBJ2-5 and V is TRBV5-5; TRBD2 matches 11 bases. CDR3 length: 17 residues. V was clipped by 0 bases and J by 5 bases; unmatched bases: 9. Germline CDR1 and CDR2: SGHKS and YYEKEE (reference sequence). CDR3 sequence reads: CASSLALLAGGPETQYF. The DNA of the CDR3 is TGTGCCAGCAGCTTGGCCCTTCTAGCGGGGGGCCCGGAGACCCAGTACTTC. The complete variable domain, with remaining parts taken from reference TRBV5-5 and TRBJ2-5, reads DAGVTQSPTHLIKTRGQQVTLRCSPISGHKSVSWYQQVLGQGPQFIFQYYEKEERGRGNFPDRFSARQFPNYSSELNVNALLLGDSALYLCASSLALLAGGPETQYFGPGTRLLVL.

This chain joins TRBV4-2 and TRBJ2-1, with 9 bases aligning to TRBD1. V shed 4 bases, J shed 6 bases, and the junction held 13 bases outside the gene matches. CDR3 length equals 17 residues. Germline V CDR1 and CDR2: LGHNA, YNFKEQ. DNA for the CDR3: TGTGCCAGCAGCCCCCAACCTGGGGACAGGGTGGGCAATGAGCAGTTCTTC. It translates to CASSPQPGDRVGNEQFF.

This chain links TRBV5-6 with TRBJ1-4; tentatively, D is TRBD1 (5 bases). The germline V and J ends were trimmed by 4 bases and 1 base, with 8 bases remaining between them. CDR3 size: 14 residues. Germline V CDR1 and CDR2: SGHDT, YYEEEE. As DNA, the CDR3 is TGTGCCAGCAGCCCAGGGAAAACTAATGAAAAACTGTTTTTT. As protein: CASSPGKTNEKLFF.

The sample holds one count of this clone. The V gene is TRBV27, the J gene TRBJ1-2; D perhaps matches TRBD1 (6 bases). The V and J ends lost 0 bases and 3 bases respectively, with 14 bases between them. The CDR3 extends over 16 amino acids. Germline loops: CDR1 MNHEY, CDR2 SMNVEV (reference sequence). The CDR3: CASSLSFGGADYGYTF. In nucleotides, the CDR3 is TGTGCCAGCAGTTTATCGTTTGGGGGCGCTGACTATGGCTACACCTTC.

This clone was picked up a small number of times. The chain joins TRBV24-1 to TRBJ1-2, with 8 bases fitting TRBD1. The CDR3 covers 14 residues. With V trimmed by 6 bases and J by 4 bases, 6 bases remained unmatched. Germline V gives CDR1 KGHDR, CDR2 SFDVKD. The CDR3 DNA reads TGTGCCACCAGTTCGGACAGGGTTGTCTATGGCTACACCTTC. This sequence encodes CATSSDRVVYGYTF.

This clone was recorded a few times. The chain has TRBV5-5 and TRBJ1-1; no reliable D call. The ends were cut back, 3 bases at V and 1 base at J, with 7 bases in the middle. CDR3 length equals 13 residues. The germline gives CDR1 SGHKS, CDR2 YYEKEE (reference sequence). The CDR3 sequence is CASSYGPNTEAFF. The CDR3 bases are TGTGCCAGCAGCTATGGGCCGAACACTGAAGCTTTCTTT.

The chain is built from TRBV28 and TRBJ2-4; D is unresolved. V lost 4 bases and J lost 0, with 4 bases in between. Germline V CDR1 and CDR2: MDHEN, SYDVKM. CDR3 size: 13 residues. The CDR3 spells CASSSIAKNIQYF. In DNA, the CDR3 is TGTGCCAGCAGTTCAATAGCCAAAAACATTCAGTACTTC.

The CDR3 coding sequence is TGTGCCAGCAGTTTCAGGGCTTACGAGCAGTACTTC. Translated: CASSFRAYEQYF. J is TRBJ2-7 and V is TRBV12-3 or TRBV12-4; D is perhaps TRBD1 (5 bases). The germline V and J ends were trimmed by 3 bases and 4 bases, with 7 bases remaining between them. The CDR3 totals 12 residues.

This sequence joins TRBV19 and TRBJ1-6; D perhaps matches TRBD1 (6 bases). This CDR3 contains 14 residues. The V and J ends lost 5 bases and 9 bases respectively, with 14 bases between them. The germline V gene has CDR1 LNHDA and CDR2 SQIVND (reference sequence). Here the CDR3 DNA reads TGTGCCAGTAGTGAACAGGGCCTTACTTCACCCCTCCACTTT. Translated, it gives CASSEQGLTSPLHF. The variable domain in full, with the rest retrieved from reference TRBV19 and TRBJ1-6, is DGGITQSPKYLFRKEGQNVTLSCEQNLNHDAMYWYRQDPGQGLRLIYYSQIVNDFQKGDIAEGYSVSREKKESFPLTVTSAQKNPTAFYLCASSEQGLTSPLHFGNGTRLTVT.

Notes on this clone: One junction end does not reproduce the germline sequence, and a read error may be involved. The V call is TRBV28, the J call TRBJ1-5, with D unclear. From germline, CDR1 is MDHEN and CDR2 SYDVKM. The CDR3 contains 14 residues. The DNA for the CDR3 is TGTGCCAGCAATTTACCATCAGGTTGGCAGCCCCAGCATTTT. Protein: CASNLPSGWQPQHF.

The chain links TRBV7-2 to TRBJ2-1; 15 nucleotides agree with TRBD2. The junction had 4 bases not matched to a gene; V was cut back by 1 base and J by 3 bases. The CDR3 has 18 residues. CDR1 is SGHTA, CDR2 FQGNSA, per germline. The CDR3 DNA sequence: TGTGCCAGCAGCTTAGGGACTAGCGGGGGGGCCAGCTACAATGAGCAGTTCTTC. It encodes CASSLGTSGGASYNEQFF.

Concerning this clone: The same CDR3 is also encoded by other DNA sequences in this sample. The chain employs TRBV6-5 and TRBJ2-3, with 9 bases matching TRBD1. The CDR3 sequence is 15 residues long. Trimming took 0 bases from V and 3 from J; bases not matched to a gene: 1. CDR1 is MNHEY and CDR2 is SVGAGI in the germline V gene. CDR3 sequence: CASSYSQGATDTQYF. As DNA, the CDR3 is TGTGCCAGCAGTTACTCACAGGGGGCAACAGATACGCAGTATTTT.

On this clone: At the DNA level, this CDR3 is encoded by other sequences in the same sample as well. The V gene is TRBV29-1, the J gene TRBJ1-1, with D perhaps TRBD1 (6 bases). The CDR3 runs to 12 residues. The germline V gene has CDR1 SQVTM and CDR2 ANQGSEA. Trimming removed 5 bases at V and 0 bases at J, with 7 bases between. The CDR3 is CSVRQVNTEAFF. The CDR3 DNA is TGCAGCGTTCGACAGGTGAACACTGAAGCTTTCTTT.

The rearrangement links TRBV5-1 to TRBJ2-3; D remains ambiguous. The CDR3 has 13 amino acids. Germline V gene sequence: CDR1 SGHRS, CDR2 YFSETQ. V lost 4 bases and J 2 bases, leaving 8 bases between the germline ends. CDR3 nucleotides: TGCGCCAGCAGCAATCCCGTCACAGATACGCAGTATTTT. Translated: CASSNPVTDTQYF.

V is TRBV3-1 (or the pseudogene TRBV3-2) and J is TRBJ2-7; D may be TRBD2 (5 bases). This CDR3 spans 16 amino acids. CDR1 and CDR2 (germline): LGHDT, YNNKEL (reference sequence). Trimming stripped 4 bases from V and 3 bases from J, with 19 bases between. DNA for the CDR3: TGTGCCAGCAGCCCGCCTGGGAGCGCGACCCTCTACGAGCAGTACTTC. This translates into CASSPPGSATLYEQYF.

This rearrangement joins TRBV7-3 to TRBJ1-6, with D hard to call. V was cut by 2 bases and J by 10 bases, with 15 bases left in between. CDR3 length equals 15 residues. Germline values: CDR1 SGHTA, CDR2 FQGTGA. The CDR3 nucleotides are TGTGCCAGCAGCTTATTTGGTCAGGACTTGTCACCCCTCCACTTT. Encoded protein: CASSLFGQDLSPLHF.